This T cell receptor (beta chain) is drawn from a study of T cell responses to AZD1222 COVID-19 vaccine (dated by TCRdb to 2020 to 2023). As for the study more broadly: TCR sequencing was performed for more than 230 trial participants, of whom some 200 were given two doses of AZD1222 and approximately 25 were given two doses of MenACWY control vaccine. Enrollment into the trials was organized by age into subgroups of 18-55, 56-69 and 70-plus years, and those subgroups contained about 160, 30 and 59 TCR-sequenced participants, respectively.

With respect to this clone: The target of this receptor is not known. No quality values exist for individual bases; no much larger clone is one base distant.

Taken with the paper, the label for time point translates to: about 28 days (+/-7) after the second vaccine dose. AZD1222 recipients whose second dose came at about 4 weeks and those whose second dose came at about 12 weeks were combined into one group, since spike-specific TCR depth and breadth did not differ between the two schedules. Samples from vaccinated people were obtained from the UK trials COV001 and COV002, which included a single-blind randomized controlled phase 2/3 trial of AZD1222 (ChAdOx1 nCoV-19) in healthy adults. For TCRbeta chain sequencing, PBMC samples were collected from trial participants at day 0 and at day 28 after the second dose. Study-level results and caveats: After two AZD1222 doses, spike-specific TCR breadth and depth were significantly higher than at day 0 and than in MenACWY recipients. Participants were mostly white British and included more females than males, and it was suggested by the authors that clonal diversity may have been underestimated. Conclusions about previously exposed vaccinees are limited, since just a handful of AZD1222 recipients were seropositive for SARS-CoV-2 at baseline. Because no day 14 peak-response samples were available, repertoires were characterized only after the peak T cell response. Nearly half of unique spike-specific TCRs reportedly recognized epitopes outside regions mutated in the B.1.351 and B.1.1.7 variants. The whole spike protein was spanned by vaccine-associated CD4 TCRs, and dominant responses were seen in regions 160-218 and 743-854. The 56-69-year group was small, and its depth increase did not reach significance, likely because of low power.

The CDR3 regions of human TCRbeta chains were analyzed by immunosequencing. In the paper's pipeline: TCRs in the repertoires were compared against a reference library of SARS-CoV-2-specific TCRs that had been generated with the MIRA antigen-specificity platform. Breadth was defined as the fraction of unique TCRs that were SARS-CoV-2-associated. Depth was defined as the fraction of total T cells that were SARS-CoV-2-associated. Using the MIRA data, each spike-specific TCR was mapped to the spike region that the TCR reacts to and placed in a CD4 or CD8 class. Log10-transformed breadth and depth values were compared by one-way ANOVA with Sidak's multiple comparisons tests. TCRdb took over this immuneACCESS table, retaining in-frame rearrangements with V and J assigned. Such tables are incomplete; in checked studies, under half of the missing clones stem from an unresolved V gene, and the remainder is unexplained. That table furnishes V, J and clone size, whereas the DNA furnished D and trimming. Across this sample there are 110,000 or so clones, with approximately 88% seen only once. The top ten clonotypes cover roughly 6.7% of the sample.

From its cysteine to its phenylalanine, the CDR3 spans 15 amino acids. Kept here is only the CDR3 DNA, which spans 45 bases and is read in frame from base 1. V is cut by 1 base and J by 4 bases, and the space between the germline ends is 11 bases. CDR1 and CDR2 (SGDLS, YYNGEE) derive from the germline V gene. The starting material was peripheral blood, obtained 28 days after the second AZD1222 dose. Recombination linked TRBV9 to TRBJ2-2, with the D assignment possibly TRBD1 or TRBD2, given 5 matching bases for each. The sequence derives from an adult who received the AZD1222 COVID-19 vaccine. The CDR3 is CASSVLGVGTGELFF. The DNA sequence follows: TGTGCCAGCAGCGTACTGGGGGTTGGCACCGGGGAGCTGTTTTTT.